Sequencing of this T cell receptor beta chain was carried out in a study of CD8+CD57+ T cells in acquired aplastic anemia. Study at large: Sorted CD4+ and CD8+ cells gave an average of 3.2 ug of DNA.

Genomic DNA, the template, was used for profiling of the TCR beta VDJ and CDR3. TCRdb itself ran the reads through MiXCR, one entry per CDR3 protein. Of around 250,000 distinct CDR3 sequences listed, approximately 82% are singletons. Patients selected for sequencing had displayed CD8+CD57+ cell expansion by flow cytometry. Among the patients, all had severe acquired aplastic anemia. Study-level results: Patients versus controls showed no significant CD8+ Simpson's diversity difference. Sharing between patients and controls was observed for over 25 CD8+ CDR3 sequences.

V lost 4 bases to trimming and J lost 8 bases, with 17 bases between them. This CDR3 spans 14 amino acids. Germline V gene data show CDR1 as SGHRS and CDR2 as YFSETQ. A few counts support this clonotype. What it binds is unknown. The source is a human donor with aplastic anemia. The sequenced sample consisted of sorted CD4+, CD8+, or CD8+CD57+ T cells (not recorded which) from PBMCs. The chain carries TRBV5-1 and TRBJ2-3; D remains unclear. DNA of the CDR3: TGCGCCAGCAGCCCGCGAGATAGCCCTATTACGCAGTATTTT. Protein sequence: CASSPRDSPITQYF. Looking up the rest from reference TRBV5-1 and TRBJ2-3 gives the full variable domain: KAGVTQTPRYLIKTRGQQVTLSCSPISGHRSVSWYQQTPGQGLQFLFEYFSETQRNKGNFPGRFSGRQFSNSRSEMNVSTLELGDSALYLCASSPRDSPITQYFGPGTRLTVL.